These 16 T cell receptor beta chains were all obtained from the same sample, sequenced in a study of early T cells in non-severe SARS-CoV-2 infection. A single record per CDR3 protein comes from TCRdb applying MiXCR to the 5' RACE reads. The profile shows some 66,000 distinct CDR3 sequences, around 9% of them singletons. Sequences were obtained from whole blood. The receptors stem from an adult who was a healthcare worker with PCR-confirmed SARS-CoV-2 infection or an uninfected control (not recorded which).

This chain links TRBV3-1 with TRBJ2-1; a possible D gene is TRBD1 (6 bases). Between the trimmed V and J ends, which lost 3 bases and 9 bases, there was a span of 15 bases. Germline CDR1 LGHDT, CDR2 YNNKEL (reference sequence). This CDR3 is built from 14 residues. CDR3 coding DNA: TGTGCCAGCAGCCACATGGGACAAAAGGGTGAGCAGTTCTTC. This translates into CASSHMGQKGEQFF.

This clonotype was seen only a few times. The rearrangement joins TRBV6-2 or TRBV6-3 to TRBJ2-7, with a possible D match to TRBD1 (5 bases). The CDR3 loop spans 15 amino acids. Trimming pared 0 bases from V and 1 base from J, leaving 10 bases between. Germline CDR1 MNHEY, CDR2 SVGEGT. The CDR3 loop is CASSYSYGASYEQYF. The CDR3 DNA reads as TGTGCCAGCAGTTACTCGTATGGGGCGTCCTACGAGCAGTACTTC.

The V gene is TRBV6-6, the J gene TRBJ1-5; perhaps TRBD1 as D (5 bases). Germline V gene data show CDR1 as MNHNY and CDR2 as SVGAGI (reference sequence). There are 13 residues in the CDR3. The V end was cut by 7 bases, the J end by 6 bases, with 13 bases between. The CDR3: CASTLQVGQPQHF. The CDR3 DNA reads as TGTGCCAGCACTCTACAGGTGGGTCAGCCCCAGCATTTT.

This clonotype was counted only a few times. This chain joins TRBV2 and TRBJ2-7, with no clear D. CDR1 SNHLY and CDR2 FYNNEI come from the germline V gene. The CDR3 has 14 amino acids. Trimming took 5 bases from V and 3 from J, leaving 14 bases between them. This chain's CDR3 is CASSILGKGYEQYF. CDR3 nucleotide sequence: TGTGCCAGCAGTATCTTAGGGAAGGGCTACGAGCAGTACTTC.

V usage is TRBV6-6 and J usage is TRBJ2-3; no reliable D call. V was cut by 4 bases and J by 3 bases, with 17 bases left in between. The CDR3 loop spans 16 amino acids. Germline loops: CDR1 MNHNY, CDR2 SVGAGI (reference sequence). CDR3 DNA: TGTGCCAGCAGTTCGCCCAATTACCGGGTTACAGATACGCAGTATTTT. Residues: CASSSPNYRVTDTQYF.

This clonotype was detected many times. This sequence joins TRBV3-1 and TRBJ2-7, with TRBD1 matching 8 bases. The CDR3 spans 13 residues. CDR1 is LGHDT, CDR2 YNNKEL, per germline (reference sequence). Unmatched junction bases numbered 2, after V lost 4 bases and J lost 3 bases. This CDR3 is CASSRTGGYEQYF. The CDR3, as DNA: TGTGCCAGCAGCCGAACAGGGGGCTACGAGCAGTACTTC.

This clonotype was counted between two and nine times. This chain links TRBV12-3 or TRBV12-4 with TRBJ2-1; D is unclear. The CDR3 sequence is 9 residues long. V lost 6 bases to trimming and J lost 6 bases, with 0 bases between them. The chain's CDR3 is CASSNEQFF. The CDR3 bases are TGTGCCAGCAGCAATGAGCAGTTCTTC.

In nucleotides, the CDR3 is TGTGCCAGCAGCCCTCCCAGACGCTCTAGCGGGAGGGCCGCGCAGTACTTC. Residues: CASSPPRRSSGRAAQYF. The chain has TRBV4-2 and TRBJ2-7, with TRBD2 identical over 12 bases. This CDR3 spans 17 amino acids. Germline CDR1 is LGHNA and CDR2 is YNFKEQ. V shed 4 bases, J shed 9 bases, and the junction held 16 bases outside the gene matches.

This clonotype showed up just a few times. The V gene is TRBV6-1, the J gene TRBJ2-1; TRBD2 might be the D (6 bases). Trimming stripped 7 bases from V and 3 bases from J, with 13 bases between. The CDR3 has 14 amino acids. Germline assignment: CDR1 MNHNS and CDR2 SASEGT. Here the CDR3 DNA reads TGTGCCAGCACCATAGCGGAAGTCTACAATGAGCAGTTCTTC. It encodes CASTIAEVYNEQFF.

The V call is TRBV5-1, the J call TRBJ1-2; 8 bases align to TRBD1. This CDR3 comprises 13 residues. Losses at the gene ends were 6 bases for V and 8 bases for J; bases not matched to a gene: 9. The germline CDR1 and CDR2 sequences are SGHRS and YFSETQ. CDR3 nucleotide sequence: TGCGCCAGCACCTCCGGACAGGGAGGAGGCTACACCTTC. It encodes CASTSGQGGGYTF.

This chain links TRBV7-8 with TRBJ2-7; no definite D call. V was shortened by 1 base and J by 2 bases, with 15 bases between the two germline ends. This CDR3 comprises 16 residues. Germline V gene lookup returns CDR1 SGHVS and CDR2 FQNEAQ. CDR3 nucleotides: TGTGCCAGCAGCTTAGAGAGACGCCTGCAAACCTACGAGCAGTACTTC. The encoded protein is CASSLERRLQTYEQYF.

The chain joins TRBV27 to TRBJ2-5; D is unresolved. V was shortened by 5 bases and J by 0 bases, with 7 bases between the two germline ends. The V gene's germline CDR1 is MNHEY and CDR2 SMNVEV (reference sequence). There are 13 residues in the CDR3. The CDR3 is CASSVTYQETQYF. Here the CDR3 DNA reads TGTGCCAGCAGTGTCACGTACCAAGAGACCCAGTACTTC.

This clonotype came up a few times. The chain recombines TRBV6-1 with TRBJ1-1; perhaps TRBD1 as D (5 bases). Deletions cut 6 bases from V and 5 bases from J, with 13 bases between. The CDR3 covers 13 residues. Germline lookup yields CDR1 MNHNS and CDR2 SASEGT. CDR3 in amino acids: CASRKGSQTEAFF. The CDR3 DNA reads TGTGCCAGCAGGAAGGGGTCACAGACTGAAGCTTTCTTT.

The chain employs TRBV7-2 and TRBJ2-7; 9 bases agree with TRBD2. The length of the CDR3 is 15 residues. Germline CDR1 reads SGHTA; CDR2 reads FQGNSA. With V trimmed by 5 bases and J by 6 bases, 11 bases remained unmatched. The CDR3 coding sequence is TGTGCCAGCAGCCCCTCGGCTGCGGGAGGGCGCGAGCAGTACTTC. Amino acids: CASSPSAAGGREQYF.

There are many counts of this clonotype. This sequence joins TRBV9 and TRBJ2-1; TRBD2 agrees at 13 bases. Germline CDR1 and CDR2: SGDLS and YYNGEE. Trimming removed 0 bases from V and 9 bases from J; junction bases left unmatched: 0. CDR3 size: 14 residues. CDR3 sequence: CASSVGTSGSEQFF. As DNA, the CDR3 is TGTGCCAGCAGCGTAGGGACTAGCGGGAGTGAGCAGTTCTTC.

This clonotype was counted at least ten times. The chain has TRBV6-2 or TRBV6-3 and TRBJ2-2; D is unclear. This CDR3 contains 12 residues. V was pared by 1 base and J by 7 bases, with 4 bases between. The germline V gene encodes CDR1 MNHEY and CDR2 SVGEGT. CDR3 region: CASSYYSGELFF. CDR3 in DNA: TGTGCCAGCAGTTACTACAGCGGGGAGCTGTTTTTT.